This T cell receptor beta chain was captured by sequencing in a study of blood T cell repertoires in COVID-19. Study information: Acute and convalescent COVID-19 specimens originated in the United States, Italy and Spain. Sources were T cells, B-cell-depleted T cells, or PBMCs; the material itself was cDNA or gDNA.

This CDR3 is built from 17 residues. With 0 bases removed from V and 0 bases from J, the gap between germline ends came to 12 bases. Germline CDR1 is MNHEY and CDR2 is SMNVEV (reference sequence). Per the original methods: Estimation of nucleated cell counts was performed using reference gene primer amplification. The method was immunoSEQ multiplex PCR; TCRdb's version includes in-frame clones alone and lacks a portion of them. That table furnishes V, J and clone size, whereas the DNA furnished D and trimming. This table holds some 180,000 clones, about three quarters found once. The sequencing input was peripheral blood. The chain uses TRBV27 and TRBJ2-1, with D possibly TRBD1 on 5 matching bases. This sequence was found in a woman between 45 and 60 years old with active or convalescent COVID-19. CDR3 region: CASSLSQGSSSYNEQFF. The CDR3 region has the DNA TGTGCCAGCAGTTTATCCCAGGGATCGAGCTCCTACAATGAGCAGTTCTTC.